The 28 T cell receptor beta chains below were found in one sample sequenced in a study of shared clonotypes between healthy human individuals (dated by TCRdb to 2020 to 2022). Library prep was done by the immunoSEQ multiplex PCR assay. Imported from immuneACCESS, the table was reduced by TCRdb to in-frame sequences with V and J called. These copies leave out some clones; in studies compared against another copy, an unresolved V gene accounts for under half, and the cause of the remainder is not known. The sample has about 2.3 million clones on record, roughly 92% of them singletons. Together, the top ten hold 0.3% to 0.45% of the sample. Sequencing was performed on naive CD4+ T cells from PBMCs. The cell subset or site tag for this specimen amounts to: CD45RA+ positively selected. These TCRs come from a man younger than 30 in good health. Some clones in this sample may be carry-over from other donors' samples.

The chain couples TRBV7-9 to TRBJ2-7; perhaps TRBD2 as D (5 bases). V gave up 5 bases and J gave up 6 bases, with 26 bases separating them. The CDR3 is 17 residues long. The germline V gene has CDR1 SEHNR and CDR2 FQNEAQ (reference sequence). DNA for the CDR3: TGTGCCAGCAGCCCGAAGGGAGCTCCTCTCCTTCGAGGCGAGCAGTACTTC. Its protein is CASSPKGAPLLRGEQYF.

J is TRBJ2-3 and V is TRBV15; perhaps TRBD2 as D (6 bases). Trimming stripped 3 bases from V and 2 bases from J, with 15 bases between. The CDR3 is 16 residues long. CDR1 LNHNV and CDR2 YYDKDF come from the germline V gene (reference sequence). The CDR3 reads CATSRSGLRITDTQYF. CDR3 nucleotides: TGTGCCACCAGCAGGAGCGGGTTAAGGATCACAGATACGCAGTATTTT. The full variable domain, rest sourced from reference TRBV15 and TRBJ2-3, is DAMVIQNPRYQVTQFGKPVTLSCSQTLNHNVMYWYQQKSSQAPKLLFHYYDKDFNNEADTPDNFQSRRPNTSFCFLDIRSPGLGDTAMYLCATSRSGLRITDTQYFGPGTRLTVL.

The chain combines TRBV6-5 with TRBJ1-1; 10 bases agree with TRBD1. V lost 6 bases, J lost 7 bases, and 11 bases stayed unmatched. The CDR3 has 15 residues. Germline-derived CDR1 and CDR2 are MNHEY and SVGAGI. The DNA for the CDR3 is TGTGCCAGCAGGAGACAGGGGGCGGCTAGGGGTGAAGCTTTCTTT. The encoded protein is CASRRQGAARGEAFF.

The V call is TRBV28, the J call TRBJ2-5, with TRBD1 as a possible D gene (6 bases). V lost 5 bases, J lost 5 bases, and 18 bases lay in between. The CDR3 sequence is 15 residues long. Germline CDR1 reads MDHEN; CDR2 reads SYDVKM. The CDR3, as DNA: TGTGCCAGCAGTCCCCCGGGCAGGGGCTGGGAGACCCAGTACTTC. Translation: CASSPPGRGWETQYF.

This clone was observed a few times. Other DNA sequences in the sample encode the same CDR3. The rearrangement links TRBV5-1 to TRBJ1-1; perhaps TRBD1 as D (6 bases). This CDR3 region has 13 residues. Germline V gives CDR1 SGHRS, CDR2 YFSETQ. V was cut by 4 bases and J by 1 base, with 8 bases left in between. The chain's CDR3 is CASSQTGNTEAFF. CDR3 coding DNA: TGCGCCAGCAGCCAGACAGGGAACACTGAAGCTTTCTTT.

CDR3 amino acids: CASSVLAGGSSYEQYF. CDR3 in DNA: TGTGCCAGTAGTGTACTAGCGGGAGGTAGCTCCTACGAGCAGTACTTC. The chain uses TRBV19 and TRBJ2-7; 12 bases fit TRBD2. The trim removed 5 bases at V and 0 bases at J, leaving 5 bases unmatched. The CDR3 spans 16 residues. CDR1 and CDR2 (germline): LNHDA, SQIVND (reference sequence).

The chain combines TRBV7-2 with TRBJ1-4; the D is unclear. The V gene's germline CDR1 is SGHTA and CDR2 FQGNSA. Trimming took off 3 bases at V and 2 bases at J, with 4 bases between the two ends. The CDR3 contains 13 residues. Written as DNA, the CDR3 is TGTGCCAGCAGCTTCGGCACTAATGAAAAACTGTTTTTT. Its translation is CASSFGTNEKLFF. Full variable domain (outside the CDR3, taken from reference TRBV7-2 and TRBJ1-4): GAGVSQSPSNKVTEKGKDVELRCDPISGHTALYWYRQSLGQGLEFLIYFQGNSAPDKSGLPSDRFSAERTGGSVSTLTIQRTQQEDSAVYLCASSFGTNEKLFFGSGTQLSVL.

V usage is TRBV20-1 and J usage is TRBJ1-1; D unresolved. The CDR3 runs to 11 residues. V lost 5 bases to trimming and J lost 9 bases, with 13 bases between them. Germline V CDR1 and CDR2: DFQATT, SNEGSKA (reference sequence). Here the CDR3 DNA reads TGCAGTGCTCCCACAGACTGGAAAGCTTTCTTT. It codes for CSAPTDWKAFF.

The chain recombines TRBV29-1 with TRBJ2-3, with D perhaps matching TRBD2 (6 bases). Germline V CDR1 and CDR2: SQVTM, ANQGSEA. There are 11 residues in the CDR3. Trimming removed 7 bases from V and 7 bases from J, with 12 bases in between. DNA of the CDR3: TGCAGCGCTACGGGACTGAATACGCAGTATTTT. It is translated as CSATGLNTQYF.

The J gene is TRBJ2-5, the V gene TRBV10-2, with TRBD1 identical over 7 bases. Germline-derived CDR1 and CDR2 are WSHSY and SAAADI. The J segment lost 0 bases and the V segment lost 8 bases, leaving 15 bases of the junction unmatched. CDR3 length: 17 residues. The CDR3 loop reads CASEDRNPFKYQETQYF. CDR3 nucleotide sequence: TGCGCCAGCGAGGACAGGAACCCATTCAAGTACCAAGAGACCCAGTACTTC.

The chain employs TRBV25-1 and TRBJ1-2; D possibly corresponds to TRBD1 (5 bases). This CDR3 region has 14 residues. The V end was cut by 2 bases, the J end by 10 bases, with 17 bases between. CDR1 and CDR2 (germline): MGHDK, SYGVNS. This chain's CDR3 is CASSEGPRGGYYTF. The CDR3 region has the DNA TGTGCCAGCAGTGAAGGCCCCCGGGGCGGCTACTACACCTTC.

The gene calls are TRBV29-1 and TRBJ2-7; D perhaps matches TRBD2 (5 bases). This CDR3 comprises 11 residues. The ends were cut back, 4 bases at V and 5 bases at J, with 9 bases in the middle. Germline V gene data show CDR1 as SQVTM and CDR2 as ANQGSEA. The CDR3 loop is CSVVPGNEQYF. CDR3 coding DNA: TGCAGCGTTGTACCCGGGAACGAGCAGTACTTC.

Notes on this clone: The same CDR3 arises from other DNA sequences in this sample as well. The rearrangement links TRBV5-1 to TRBJ2-7; D may be TRBD1 (5 bases). CDR1 and CDR2 from the germline V gene are SGHRS and YFSETQ. This CDR3 is built from 13 residues. The ends were cut back, 0 bases at V and 5 bases at J, with 9 bases in the middle. For the CDR3, the DNA is TGCGCCAGCAGCTTGGAAGGGGTCCACGAGCAGTACTTC. Encoded protein: CASSLEGVHEQYF.

The chain uses TRBV7-9 and TRBJ2-7; D might be TRBD1 (5 bases). Trimming removed 2 bases at V and 6 bases at J, with 14 bases between. Germline CDR1 is SEHNR and CDR2 is FQNEAQ (reference sequence). This CDR3 spans 14 amino acids. The CDR3: CASSLLAHRFEQYF. In nucleotides, the CDR3 is TGTGCCAGCAGCTTATTGGCCCACAGGTTCGAGCAGTACTTC.

The chain combines TRBV6-1 with TRBJ1-2; D is undetermined. CDR1 and CDR2 (germline): MNHNS, SASEGT. This CDR3 is 14 amino acids long. The V end was cut by 8 bases, the J end by 3 bases, with 16 bases between. Here the CDR3 reads CASGNREGDYGYTF. The CDR3 DNA follows: TGTGCCAGCGGTAATCGGGAAGGAGACTATGGCTACACCTTC.

The chain employs TRBV5-1 and TRBJ2-3; 8 nucleotides agree with TRBD1. The CDR3 totals 15 residues. CDR1 is SGHRS, CDR2 YFSETQ, per germline. Trimming removed 4 bases from V and 3 bases from J; junction bases left unmatched: 7. The CDR3 loop is CASSPPGQATDTQYF. The CDR3 DNA sequence: TGCGCCAGCAGCCCGCCGGGACAGGCAACAGATACGCAGTATTTT.

The genes are TRBV6-5 and TRBJ2-7; 7 nucleotides line up with TRBD1. Germline V gives CDR1 MNHEY, CDR2 SVGAGI. This CDR3 spans 14 amino acids. V was pared by 2 bases and J by 6 bases, with 7 bases of the junction left unmatched. CDR3 sequence reads: CASSYDRATGEQYF. CDR3 in DNA: TGTGCCAGCAGTTACGACAGGGCCACGGGCGAGCAGTACTTC.

The V call is TRBV7-3, the J call TRBJ2-3; 8 nucleotides align to TRBD2. V was clipped by 3 bases and J by 3 bases; unmatched bases: 5. Germline CDR1 SGHTA, CDR2 FQGTGA. This CDR3 contains 15 residues. The CDR3 DNA follows: TGTGCCAGCAGCTTTGGCGGGAGGAAGACAGATACGCAGTATTTT. Residues: CASSFGGRKTDTQYF.

The chain has TRBV28 and TRBJ1-2, with D possibly being TRBD1 (5 bases). Germline V lookup: CDR1 MDHEN, CDR2 SYDVKM. There are 12 residues in the CDR3. V was cut by 3 bases and J by 8 bases, with 10 bases left in between. The CDR3 protein is CASSFRDWGYTF. The CDR3 region has the DNA TGTGCCAGCAGTTTCCGGGACTGGGGCTACACCTTC.

The chain uses TRBV30 and TRBJ2-1; 8 nucleotides line up with TRBD2. This CDR3 comprises 18 residues. The J segment lost 0 bases and the V segment lost 0 bases, leaving 10 bases of the junction unmatched. CDR1 is GTSNPN and CDR2 is SVGIG in the germline V gene (reference sequence). The CDR3 DNA follows: TGTGCCTGGAGTGTTGCGGGAGGAATACCCATCTCCTACAATGAGCAGTTCTTC. Its protein is CAWSVAGGIPISYNEQFF.

Details on this clone: Other nucleotide sequences from this sample produce the same CDR3. This chain links TRBV5-1 with TRBJ1-1; D unclear. The germline V and J ends were trimmed by 0 bases and 1 base, with 7 bases remaining between them. The CDR3 is made up of 14 amino acids. Germline loops: CDR1 SGHRS, CDR2 YFSETQ. The CDR3 is CASSLALENTEAFF. In DNA form, the CDR3 reads TGCGCCAGCAGCTTGGCGTTGGAGAACACTGAAGCTTTCTTT. Full variable domain (rest looked up from reference TRBV5-1 and TRBJ1-1): KAGVTQTPRYLIKTRGQQVTLSCSPISGHRSVSWYQQTPGQGLQFLFEYFSETQRNKGNFPGRFSGRQFSNSRSEMNVSTLELGDSALYLCASSLALENTEAFFGQGTRLTVV.

A note on this clone: Distinct nucleotide sequences in the sample also encode this CDR3. This chain joins TRBV28 and TRBJ1-1, with a weak D call TRBD1 (6 bases). This CDR3 has 15 residues. The germline V and J ends were trimmed by 5 bases and 0 bases, with 13 bases remaining between them. CDR1 and CDR2 from the germline V gene are MDHEN and SYDVKM. The CDR3 DNA reads as TGTGCCAGCAGTCTCAGGGGCCTCATGAACACTGAAGCTTTCTTT. This encodes CASSLRGLMNTEAFF. The full variable domain, in which reference TRBV28 and TRBJ1-1 provide the parts outside the CDR3, is DVKVTQSSRYLVKRTGEKVFLECVQDMDHENMFWYRQDPGLGLRLIYFSYDVKMKEKGDIPEGYSVSREKKERFSLILESASTNQTSMYLCASSLRGLMNTEAFFGQGTRLTVV.

The gene calls are TRBV5-1 and TRBJ2-5, with 8 bases lining up with TRBD2. The CDR3 is 15 residues long. Losses at the gene ends were 4 bases for V and 3 bases for J; bases not matched to a gene: 8. The V gene's germline CDR1 is SGHRS and CDR2 YFSETQ. The CDR3 nucleotides read TGCGCCAGCAGCGCAACTAGCGGAGGCGAAGAGACCCAGTACTTC. This codes for CASSATSGGEETQYF.

This clone was seen a few times. The V and J genes are TRBV6-5 and TRBJ1-2; TRBD1 aligns across 8 bases. The ends lost 8 bases at V and 4 bases at J; junction bases unmatched: 9. Looked up from germline, CDR1 is MNHEY and CDR2 is SVGAGI. The CDR3 is made up of 14 amino acids. CDR3 in DNA: TGTGCCAGCGCCCGGACAGGGCGAACCTATGGCTACACCTTC. Its translation: CASARTGRTYGYTF.

The chain recombines TRBV5-1 with TRBJ2-7, with TRBD2 matching over 9 bases. V gave up 4 bases and J gave up 2 bases; unmatched junction bases: 4. Germline CDR1 SGHRS, CDR2 YFSETQ. The CDR3 has 14 amino acids. CDR3 amino acids: CASSPGTSTYEQYF. CDR3 nucleotide sequence: TGCGCCAGCAGCCCGGGGACTAGCACCTACGAGCAGTACTTC.

This chain connects TRBV4-3 to TRBJ2-1, with D tentatively TRBD2 (5 bases). The V gene lost 1 base and the J gene lost 5 bases, with 6 bases spanning the gap. The CDR3 extends over 13 amino acids. Germline CDR1 LGHNA, CDR2 YSLEER. Here the CDR3 DNA reads TGCGCCAGCAGCCAAGCCGGGAACAATGAGCAGTTCTTC. The encoded protein is CASSQAGNNEQFF.

This clone was seen a single time. The rearrangement joins TRBV7-9 to TRBJ2-3; no clear D gene. Trimming removed 5 bases at V and 1 base at J, with 10 bases between. The CDR3 consists of 14 residues. Germline V gene lookup returns CDR1 SEHNR and CDR2 FQNEAQ (reference sequence). In nucleotides, the CDR3 is TGTGCCAGCAGCCCATCGACACGCACAGATACGCAGTATTTT. It specifies CASSPSTRTDTQYF.

The chain combines TRBV7-8 with TRBJ2-7, with TRBD2 matching over 7 bases. This CDR3 is 13 amino acids long. CDR1 SGHVS and CDR2 FQNEAQ come from the germline V gene. V shed 3 bases and J 2 bases; nucleotides not matched to a gene: 1. The CDR3 bases are TGTGCCAGCAGCTTGGGGGGGACCTACGAGCAGTACTTC. Encoded protein: CASSLGGTYEQYF. The full variable domain, in which reference TRBV7-8 and TRBJ2-7 provide the parts outside the CDR3, is GAGVSQSPRYKVAKRGQDVALRCDPISGHVSLFWYQQALGQGPEFLTYFQNEAQLDKSGLPSDRFFAERPEGSVSTLKIQRTQQEDSAVYLCASSLGGTYEQYFGPGTRLTVT.